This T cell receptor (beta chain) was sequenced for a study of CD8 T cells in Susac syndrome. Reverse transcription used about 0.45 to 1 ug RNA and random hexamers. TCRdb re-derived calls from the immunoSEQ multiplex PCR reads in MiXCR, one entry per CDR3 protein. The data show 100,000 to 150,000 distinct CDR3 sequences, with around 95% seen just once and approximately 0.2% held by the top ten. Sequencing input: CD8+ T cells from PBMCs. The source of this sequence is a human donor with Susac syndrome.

This CDR3 reads CAWSGENEQFF. Here the CDR3 DNA reads TGTGCCTGGAGTGGAGAGAATGAGCAGTTCTTC. J is TRBJ2-1 and V is TRBV30; no firm D call. Trimming removed 1 base at V and 7 bases at J, with 5 bases between. The CDR3 is made up of 11 amino acids. Germline CDR1 is GTSNPN and CDR2 is SVGIG (reference sequence). Looking up the rest from reference TRBV30 and TRBJ2-1 gives the full variable domain: SQTIHQWPATLVQPVGSPLSLECTVEGTSNPNLYWYRQAAGRGLQLLFYSVGIGQISSEVPQNLSASRPQDRQFILSSKKLLLSDSGFYLCAWSGENEQFFGPGTRLTVL.